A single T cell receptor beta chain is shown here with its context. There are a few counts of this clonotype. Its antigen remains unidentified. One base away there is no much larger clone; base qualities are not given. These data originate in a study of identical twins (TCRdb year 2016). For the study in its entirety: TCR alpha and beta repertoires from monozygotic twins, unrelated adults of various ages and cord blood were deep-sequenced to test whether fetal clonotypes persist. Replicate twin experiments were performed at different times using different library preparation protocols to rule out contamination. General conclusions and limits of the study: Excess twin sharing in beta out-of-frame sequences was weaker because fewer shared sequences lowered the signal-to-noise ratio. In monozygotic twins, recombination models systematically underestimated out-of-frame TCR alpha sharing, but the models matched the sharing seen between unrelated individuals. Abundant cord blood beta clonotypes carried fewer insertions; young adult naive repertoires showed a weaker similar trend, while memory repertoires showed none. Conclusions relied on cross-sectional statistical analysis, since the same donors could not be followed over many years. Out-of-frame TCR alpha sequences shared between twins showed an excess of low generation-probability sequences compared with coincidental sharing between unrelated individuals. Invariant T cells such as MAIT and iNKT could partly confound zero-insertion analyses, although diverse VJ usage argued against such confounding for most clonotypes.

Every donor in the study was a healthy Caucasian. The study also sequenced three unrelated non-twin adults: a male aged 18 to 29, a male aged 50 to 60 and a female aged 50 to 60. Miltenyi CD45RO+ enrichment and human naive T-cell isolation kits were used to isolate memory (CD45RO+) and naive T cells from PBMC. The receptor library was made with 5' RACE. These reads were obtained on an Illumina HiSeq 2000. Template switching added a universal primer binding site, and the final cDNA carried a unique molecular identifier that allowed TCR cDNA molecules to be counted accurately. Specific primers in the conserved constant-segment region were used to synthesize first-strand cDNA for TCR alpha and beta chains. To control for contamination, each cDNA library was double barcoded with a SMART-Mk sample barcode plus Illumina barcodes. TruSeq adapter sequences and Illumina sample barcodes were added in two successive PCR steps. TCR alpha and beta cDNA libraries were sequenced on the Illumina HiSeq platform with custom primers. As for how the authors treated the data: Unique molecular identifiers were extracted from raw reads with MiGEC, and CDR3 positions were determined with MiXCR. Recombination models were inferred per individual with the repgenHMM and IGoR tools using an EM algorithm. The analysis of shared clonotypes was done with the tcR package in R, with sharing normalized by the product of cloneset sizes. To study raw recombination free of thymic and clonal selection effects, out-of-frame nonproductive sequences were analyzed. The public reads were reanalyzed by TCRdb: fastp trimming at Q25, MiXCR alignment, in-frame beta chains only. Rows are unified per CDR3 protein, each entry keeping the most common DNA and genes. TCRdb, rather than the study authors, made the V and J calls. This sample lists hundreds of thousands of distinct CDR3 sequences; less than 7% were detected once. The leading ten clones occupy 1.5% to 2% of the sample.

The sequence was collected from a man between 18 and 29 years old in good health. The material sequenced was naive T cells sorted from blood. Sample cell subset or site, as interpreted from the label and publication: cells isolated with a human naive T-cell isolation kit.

This receptor has the CDR3 CASSTSGSTLVGPLSDTQYF. The nucleotide sequence reads TGTGCCAGCAGCACCAGCGGGAGTACGCTTGTGGGTCCCTTGTCAGATACGCAGTATTTT. The rearranged chain carries TRBV4-2 and TRBJ2-3, with TRBD2 identical over 8 junction bases. Trimmed from V: 5 bases; trimmed from J: 4 bases; junction bases lacking a gene match: 23. The CDR3 sequence holds 20 residues, the cysteine and phenylalanine included. Of all the DNA, just the CDR3 is kept, 60 bases in frame from base 1. The CDR1 and CDR2 encoded by the germline V gene are LGHNA and YNFKEQ.